Listed below are T cell receptor beta chains from one sample, sequenced in a study of naive and memory T cell subsets. TCRdb re-derived calls from the UMI-ligation and nested PCR reads in MiXCR, one entry per CDR3 protein. The data show roughly 150,000 distinct CDR3 sequences, about a fifth seen once. Material: naive CD8+ T cells from blood. These receptor sequences come from a human donor in good health. The CDR3 runs from the conserved cysteine through the conserved F or W. Each record gives: V gene, clone size, D gene, J gene, CDR3 protein, CDR3 DNA. D genes are given only for firm matches. Rows may omit the clone size; those that give it use once, few, many or a size class.

v_call: TRBV13
clone_size: -
d_call: -
j_call: TRBJ2-7
cdr3_aa: CASSPPTSSYEQYF
cdr3_nt: TGTGCCAGCAGCCCACCGACTAGTTCCTACGAGCAGTACTTC

v_call: TRBV10-3
clone_size: -
d_call: -
j_call: TRBJ2-5
cdr3_aa: CAISESLGVTQYF
cdr3_nt: TGTGCCATCAGTGAGTCGTTAGGGGTGACCCAGTACTTC

v_call: TRBV10-2
clone_size: -
d_call: -
j_call: TRBJ1-5
cdr3_aa: CASSVRAVSNQPQHF
cdr3_nt: TGCGCCAGCAGTGTGCGGGCGGTGAGCAATCAGCCCCAGCATTTT

v_call: TRBV10-3
clone_size: -
d_call: TRBD2
j_call: TRBJ2-3
cdr3_aa: CAISESITSAYTDTQYF
cdr3_nt: TGTGCCATCAGTGAGTCGATAACTAGCGCTTACACAGATACGCAGTATTTT

v_call: TRBV7-9
clone_size: few
d_call: TRBD2
j_call: TRBJ2-1
cdr3_aa: CASSPGLAGGPTPLTDYNEQFF
cdr3_nt: TGTGCCAGCAGCCCGGGACTAGCGGGAGGGCCAACCCCTTTAACGGACTACAATGAGCAGTTCTTC

v_call: TRBV7-9
clone_size: -
d_call: TRBD2
j_call: TRBJ2-7
cdr3_aa: CASSDSGTYEQYF
cdr3_nt: TGTGCCAGCAGCGATAGCGGGACCTACGAGCAGTACTTC

v_call: TRBV6-5
clone_size: few
d_call: -
j_call: TRBJ1-6
cdr3_aa: CASSLEILGSPLHF
cdr3_nt: TGTGCCAGCAGTTTAGAGATCCTCGGCTCACCCCTCCACTTT

v_call: TRBV12-3/TRBV12-4
clone_size: few
d_call: -
j_call: TRBJ2-1
cdr3_aa: CASSPWTAYNEQFF
cdr3_nt: TGTGCCAGCAGTCCCTGGACAGCGTACAATGAGCAGTTCTTC

v_call: TRBV12-3/TRBV12-4
clone_size: -
d_call: -
j_call: TRBJ1-1
cdr3_aa: CASRGRLNTEAFF
cdr3_nt: TGTGCCAGCAGAGGCCGGCTGAACACTGAAGCTTTCTTT

v_call: TRBV19
clone_size: -
d_call: -
j_call: TRBJ2-5
cdr3_aa: CASSIGVGPEETQYF
cdr3_nt: TGTGCCAGTAGTATAGGAGTTGGGCCCGAAGAGACCCAGTACTTC

v_call: TRBV28
clone_size: few
d_call: -
j_call: TRBJ2-1
cdr3_aa: CASSRRPGSPSYNEQFF
cdr3_nt: TGTGCCAGCAGTCGCCGCCCAGGTTCTCCCTCCTACAATGAGCAGTTCTTC

v_call: TRBV28
clone_size: -
d_call: -
j_call: TRBJ2-7
cdr3_aa: CASRTPGYLPYEQYF
cdr3_nt: TGTGCCAGCCGTACCCCGGGATACCTCCCCTACGAGCAGTACTTC

v_call: TRBV12-3/TRBV12-4
clone_size: many
d_call: -
j_call: TRBJ2-7
cdr3_aa: CASTGGRSYEQYF
cdr3_nt: TGTGCCAGCACAGGAGGGAGGTCCTACGAGCAGTACTTC

v_call: TRBV28
clone_size: -
d_call: -
j_call: TRBJ1-4
cdr3_aa: CASSIPTGTSDEKLFF
cdr3_nt: TGTGCCAGCAGTATCCCTACAGGGACCTCCGATGAAAAACTGTTTTTT

v_call: TRBV12-5
clone_size: -
d_call: -
j_call: TRBJ1-1
cdr3_aa: CASGSDILNTEAFF
cdr3_nt: TGTGCTAGTGGTTCGGACATATTGAACACTGAAGCTTTCTTT

v_call: TRBV14
clone_size: few
d_call: TRBD1
j_call: TRBJ1-2
cdr3_aa: CASSQDAHGQGGYGYTF
cdr3_nt: TGTGCCAGCAGCCAAGATGCCCACGGACAGGGGGGCTATGGCTACACCTTC

v_call: TRBV13
clone_size: -
d_call: -
j_call: TRBJ1-1
cdr3_aa: CASSFGVVGTEAFF
cdr3_nt: TGTGCCAGCAGCTTTGGGGTGGTGGGCACTGAAGCTTTCTTT

v_call: TRBV28
clone_size: few
d_call: -
j_call: TRBJ2-1
cdr3_aa: CASRTDVAGPLNEQFF
cdr3_nt: TGTGCCAGCAGAACCGACGTAGCCGGCCCACTCAATGAGCAGTTCTTC

v_call: TRBV27
clone_size: -
d_call: TRBD1
j_call: TRBJ2-7
cdr3_aa: CASSLLNRGSVEQYF
cdr3_nt: TGTGCCAGCAGTTTATTAAACAGGGGCAGCGTCGAGCAGTACTTC

v_call: TRBV5-1
clone_size: few
d_call: TRBD1
j_call: TRBJ2-7
cdr3_aa: CASSLGLGTAVEQYF
cdr3_nt: TGCGCCAGCAGCTTGGGACTCGGGACAGCGGTCGAGCAGTACTTC

v_call: TRBV25-1
clone_size: -
d_call: -
j_call: TRBJ2-1
cdr3_aa: CASSHGFNEQFF
cdr3_nt: TGTGCCAGCAGTCACGGGTTCAATGAGCAGTTCTTC

v_call: TRBV25-1
clone_size: few
d_call: -
j_call: TRBJ1-1
cdr3_aa: CASSEFRHTEAFF
cdr3_nt: TGTGCCAGCAGTGAGTTTCGGCACACTGAAGCTTTCTTT

v_call: TRBV20-1
clone_size: -
d_call: TRBD2
j_call: TRBJ2-1
cdr3_aa: CSARGSSGLHNEQFF
cdr3_nt: TGCAGTGCTAGAGGGTCTAGCGGACTCCACAATGAGCAGTTCTTC

v_call: TRBV28
clone_size: -
d_call: -
j_call: TRBJ1-2
cdr3_aa: CASSLRLTGYGYTF
cdr3_nt: TGTGCCAGCAGTTTACGACTCACGGGCTATGGCTACACCTTC

v_call: TRBV7-9
clone_size: few
d_call: TRBD1
j_call: TRBJ2-1
cdr3_aa: CASSSTALDRGSYNEQFF
cdr3_nt: TGTGCCAGCAGCTCCACCGCCCTGGACAGGGGGTCCTACAATGAGCAGTTCTTC

v_call: TRBV7-6
clone_size: few
d_call: -
j_call: TRBJ2-7
cdr3_aa: CATSVGDPSYEQYF
cdr3_nt: TGTGCCACCAGCGTAGGGGATCCCTCCTACGAGCAGTACTTC

v_call: TRBV20-1
clone_size: -
d_call: TRBD2
j_call: TRBJ2-7
cdr3_aa: CSARGTSGLYEQYF
cdr3_nt: TGCAGTGCCCGAGGGACTAGCGGGCTCTACGAGCAGTACTTC

v_call: TRBV27
clone_size: -
d_call: TRBD2
j_call: TRBJ2-2
cdr3_aa: CASGLAGGGELFF
cdr3_nt: TGTGCCTCGGGACTAGCGGGAGGCGGGGAGCTGTTTTTT

v_call: TRBV28
clone_size: few
d_call: TRBD2
j_call: TRBJ2-1
cdr3_aa: CASSGLLAENEQFF
cdr3_nt: TGTGCCAGCAGTGGCCTACTAGCGGAGAATGAGCAGTTCTTC

v_call: TRBV4-3
clone_size: -
d_call: -
j_call: TRBJ1-2
cdr3_aa: CASSSQRKGDGYTF
cdr3_nt: TGCGCCAGCAGCTCCCAACGGAAGGGAGATGGCTACACCTTC

v_call: TRBV7-6
clone_size: -
d_call: -
j_call: TRBJ2-3
cdr3_aa: CASSLAPPGTPSTDTQYF
cdr3_nt: TGTGCCAGCAGCTTAGCTCCTCCCGGGACACCTAGCACAGATACGCAGTATTTT

v_call: TRBV11-3
clone_size: -
d_call: TRBD2
j_call: TRBJ2-1
cdr3_aa: CASSLDRGAYNEQFF
cdr3_nt: TGTGCCAGCAGCCTGGACCGGGGGGCCTACAATGAGCAGTTCTTC

v_call: TRBV28
clone_size: many
d_call: TRBD1
j_call: TRBJ2-1
cdr3_aa: CASRTGGYNEQFF
cdr3_nt: TGTGCCAGCAGGACAGGGGGCTACAATGAGCAGTTCTTC

v_call: TRBV6-2/TRBV6-3
clone_size: -
d_call: TRBD2
j_call: TRBJ2-1
cdr3_aa: CASSLSLAGLYNEQFF
cdr3_nt: TGTGCCAGCAGCCTCTCATTAGCGGGACTTTACAATGAGCAGTTCTTC

v_call: TRBV6-5
clone_size: few
d_call: TRBD2
j_call: TRBJ2-1
cdr3_aa: CASSYSGGGLGDEQFF
cdr3_nt: TGTGCCAGCAGTTACTCCGGCGGGGGGCTCGGCGATGAGCAGTTCTTC

v_call: TRBV12-3/TRBV12-4
clone_size: few
d_call: -
j_call: TRBJ1-5
cdr3_aa: CASSFGAHSNQPQHF
cdr3_nt: TGTGCCAGCAGTTTTGGTGCCCATAGCAATCAGCCCCAGCATTTT

v_call: TRBV5-1
clone_size: -
d_call: -
j_call: TRBJ2-7
cdr3_aa: CASSLAPGAGTERLEQYF
cdr3_nt: TGCGCCAGCAGCTTGGCGCCGGGGGCCGGGACAGAAAGACTCGAGCAGTACTTC

v_call: TRBV5-1
clone_size: few
d_call: TRBD1
j_call: TRBJ1-1
cdr3_aa: CASSPHRGYTEAFF
cdr3_nt: TGCGCCAGCAGCCCTCACAGGGGGTACACTGAAGCTTTCTTT

v_call: TRBV11-2
clone_size: -
d_call: -
j_call: TRBJ1-5
cdr3_aa: CASSPGGGRQPQHF
cdr3_nt: TGTGCCAGCAGCCCTGGGGGCGGTCGGCAGCCCCAGCATTTT

v_call: TRBV13
clone_size: -
d_call: -
j_call: TRBJ2-3
cdr3_aa: CASSLGPTKFSTDTQYF
cdr3_nt: TGTGCCAGCAGCTTGGGTCCGACGAAATTCAGCACAGATACGCAGTATTTT

v_call: TRBV12-3/TRBV12-4
clone_size: few
d_call: -
j_call: TRBJ1-2
cdr3_aa: CASSLGRTVKGYTF
cdr3_nt: TGTGCCAGCAGTTTAGGACGGACCGTCAAGGGGTACACCTTC

v_call: TRBV6-1
clone_size: -
d_call: -
j_call: TRBJ2-2
cdr3_aa: CASPHRTGELFF
cdr3_nt: TGTGCCAGCCCCCACAGAACCGGGGAGCTGTTTTTT